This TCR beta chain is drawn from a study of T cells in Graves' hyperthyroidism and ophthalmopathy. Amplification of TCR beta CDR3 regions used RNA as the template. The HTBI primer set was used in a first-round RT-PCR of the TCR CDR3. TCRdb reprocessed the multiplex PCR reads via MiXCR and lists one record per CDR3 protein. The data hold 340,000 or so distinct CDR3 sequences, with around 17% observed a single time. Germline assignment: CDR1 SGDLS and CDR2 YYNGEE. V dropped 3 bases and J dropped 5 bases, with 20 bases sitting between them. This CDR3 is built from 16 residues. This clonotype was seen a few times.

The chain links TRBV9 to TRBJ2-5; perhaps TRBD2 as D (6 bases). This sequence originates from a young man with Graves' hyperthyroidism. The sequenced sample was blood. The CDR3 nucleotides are TGTGCCAGCAGCGGGGCGGGGACGCGGGGTATTGAGACCCAGTACTTC. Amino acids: CASSGAGTRGIETQYF.